This T cell receptor (beta chain) comes out of a study of T cell responses to AZD1222 COVID-19 vaccine. Sequencing used immunoSEQ multiplex PCR; TCRdb keeps in-frame clones, though not all of them. Seen here are tens of thousands of clones, 88% observed once, and the top ten hold around 5.1%. CDR1 and CDR2 from the germline V gene are LGHDT and YNNKEL (reference sequence). The germline V and J ends were trimmed by 3 bases and 9 bases, with 15 bases remaining between them. The CDR3 has 15 residues. This sequence was found in an adult in good health. V usage is TRBV3-1 (or the pseudogene TRBV3-2) and J usage is TRBJ1-6; D gene unclear. The input for sequencing was peripheral blood, taken on day 0 of MenACWY control vaccination. CDR3 in DNA: TGTGCCAGCAGCCAGGTGGACGGGAGAGGTTCACCCCTCCACTTT. It codes for CASSQVDGRGSPLHF.